This T cell receptor (beta chain) was recovered during a study of cytomegalovirus exposure and HLA in healthy donors. This clone was found once. As yet, its antigen is unknown. PCR involved 60 Vbeta and 13 Jbeta primers. The protocol was immunoSEQ multiplex PCR, while the TCRdb copy is restricted to in-frame clones and leaves out a portion. The sample lists over 150,000 clones, roughly 77% occurring once. Trimming removed 8 bases from V and 5 bases from J, with 16 bases in between. CDR3 length: 14 residues. Germline V lookup: CDR1 LNHDA, CDR2 SQIVND (reference sequence). Findings and limits, study-wide: Earlier analysis found most TCR beta V segments productive about 87% or about 30% of the time.

The sequence was obtained from a young woman in good health and CMV-seronegative. Sequencing used PBMCs. This chain joins TRBV19 and TRBJ1-5, with D unclear. The CDR3 here is CASQRNTDYQPQHF. The CDR3 DNA reads TGTGCCAGTCAACGGAATACCGACTATCAGCCCCAGCATTTT.